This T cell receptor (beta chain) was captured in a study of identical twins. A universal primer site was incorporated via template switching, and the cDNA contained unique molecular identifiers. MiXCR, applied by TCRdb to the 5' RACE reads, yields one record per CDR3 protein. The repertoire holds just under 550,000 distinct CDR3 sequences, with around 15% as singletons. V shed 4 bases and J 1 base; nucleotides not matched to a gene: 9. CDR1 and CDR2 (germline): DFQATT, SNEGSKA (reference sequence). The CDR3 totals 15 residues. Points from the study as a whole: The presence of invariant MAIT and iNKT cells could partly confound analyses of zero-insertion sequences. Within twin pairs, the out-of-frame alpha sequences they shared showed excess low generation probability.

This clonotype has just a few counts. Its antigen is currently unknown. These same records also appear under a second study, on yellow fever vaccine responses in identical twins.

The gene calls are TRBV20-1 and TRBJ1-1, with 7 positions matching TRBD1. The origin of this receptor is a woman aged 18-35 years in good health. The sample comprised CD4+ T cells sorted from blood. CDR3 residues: CSAKSPGTANTEAFF. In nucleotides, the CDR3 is TGCAGTGCTAAATCACCCGGGACAGCGAACACTGAAGCTTTCTTT.